This T cell receptor beta chain was sequenced for a study of T cell repertoires in cytomegalovirus infection. Overall study: Recently identified HLA-C-restricted CMV epitopes were used, and well-studied HLA-B-restricted CMV epitopes were used as well. Through public TCR beta signatures, both CMV infection and matching HLA type were indicated. Study conclusions and caveats: The cumulative frequency of public TCR beta families identified carriers of CMV plus the relevant HLA. In two of eight donors, the top clonotype was HLA-C-restricted CMV-specific.

This CDR3 region has 11 residues. CDR1 LNHDA and CDR2 SQIVND come from the germline V gene (reference sequence). Trimming removed 3 bases at V and 6 bases at J, with 5 bases between. This clonotype was observed many times. The antigen is undetermined. A single record per CDR3 protein comes from TCRdb applying MiXCR to the reads. This table holds 100,000 to 150,000 distinct CDR3 sequences, about 31% found once. V is TRBV19 and J is TRBJ1-1; D is unresolved. The material sequenced was CD8+ T cells from cultured PBMCs, taken from culture after CMV antigen stimulation. The TCR originated in a human donor in good health (CMV status not recorded). Some clones in this sample may be carry-over from other donors' samples. The CDR3 region is CASSIGAEAFF. As DNA, the CDR3 is TGTGCCAGTAGTATTGGGGCTGAAGCTTTCTTT.